This T cell receptor (beta chain) derives from a study of CD8 T cells in Susac syndrome. Per germline, CDR1 MDHEN and CDR2 SYDVKM. The CDR3 contains 13 residues. The V end lost 1 base, the J end lost 9 bases, and 10 bases lay between the germline ends. This clonotype was detected only once. Reverse transcription of roughly 0.5 to 1 ug RNA was carried out with random hexamers. TCRdb re-called the immunoSEQ multiplex PCR reads with MiXCR, one entry per CDR3 protein. There are some 96,000 distinct CDR3 sequences in the sample; approximately 95% occur only once, and around 0.3% lies in the top ten. Sequencing of TCR beta was carried out in blood CD8+ and CD4+ T cells. Patients with Susac syndrome met the recently defined diagnostic criteria for definite or probable disease.

The clonotype originates from a human donor with Susac syndrome. Sequencing was done on a sample of CD8+ T cells from PBMCs. The chain employs TRBV28 and TRBJ1-5; no reliable D call. CDR3 nucleotides: TGTGCCAGCAGTTTATCGGAACTCGGGCCCCAGCATTTT. Translation gives CASSLSELGPQHF.